The clone carrying this TCR beta chain has ten or more counts. Antigen specificity is unknown. These data belong to a study of early T cells in non-severe SARS-CoV-2 infection. Individual cDNA molecules each received unique molecular identifiers attached to them. MiXCR was run by TCRdb on the 5' RACE reads, yielding one entry per CDR3 protein. The sample yields roughly 63,000 distinct CDR3 sequences, around 12% seen once. Study-wide results and caveats: CD4 and private specificities were missed by VDJdb matching, which favored anti-spike CD8 responses.

Between the trimmed V and J ends, which lost 5 bases and 0 bases, there was a span of 8 bases. CDR3 size: 15 residues. From germline, CDR1 is SGHTA and CDR2 FQGTGA. The sequence was collected from an adult who was a healthcare worker with PCR-confirmed SARS-CoV-2 infection or an uninfected control (not recorded which). The rearrangement joins TRBV7-3 to TRBJ2-6, with D perhaps matching TRBD1 (5 bases). Input material: whole blood. CDR3 residues: CASSLDSSGANVLTF. As DNA, the CDR3 is TGTGCCAGCAGCCTCGACAGCTCTGGGGCCAACGTCCTGACTTTC.